Listed below are T cell receptor beta chains from one sample, sequenced in a study of patients and donors after allogeneic stem cell transplantation. TCRdb recomputed calls from the RT-PCR reads with MiXCR, one row per CDR3 protein. The data hold some 160,000 distinct CDR3 sequences, with roughly 24% observed a single time. Sequences were obtained from blood, either unsorted or a sorted T cell fraction (not recorded which). All receptors come from a human donor who was either an allogeneic HSCT recipient or a stem cell or donor lymphocyte infusion donor (not recorded which). It is not recorded whose cells these are; they may come from a transplant donor. CDR3s include the opening cysteine and the closing phenylalanine or tryptophan. The order of the fields is J gene, D gene, clone size, V gene, CDR3 protein, CDR3 DNA. A D gene is named only where the DNA matches it firmly. Some rows mark clone size as missing; the rest say once, few, many or name a class of expanded clone.

TRBJ2-1	-	-	TRBV29-1	CSVWDLINEQFF	TGCAGCGTGTGGGACCTTATCAATGAGCAGTTCTTC
TRBJ2-3	-	-	TRBV4-3	CASSQDRHALRGDTQYF	TGCGCCAGCAGCCAAGATCGTCACGCGCTTCGGGGAGATACGCAGTATTTT
TRBJ2-7	TRBD1	-	TRBV5-1	CASSLDHGQGYEQYF	TGCGCCAGCAGCTTAGACCACGGACAGGGCTACGAGCAGTACTTC
TRBJ2-5	-	-	TRBV7-2	CASSLTKETQYF	TGTGCCAGCAGCTTAACAAAAGAGACCCAGTACTTC
TRBJ2-1	-	-	TRBV5-1	CASSLFGESSYNEQFF	TGCGCCAGCAGCTTGTTCGGAGAAAGCTCCTACAATGAGCAGTTCTTC
TRBJ1-1	TRBD1	once	TRBV18	CASTPPGQYTEAFF	TGTGCCAGCACACCACCGGGACAGTACACTGAAGCTTTCTTT
TRBJ2-7	-	few	TRBV12-3/TRBV12-4	CASSPRGGTYEQYF	TGTGCCAGCAGTCCCCGGGGAGGAACCTACGAGCAGTACTTC
TRBJ1-1	TRBD1	few	TRBV19	CASRVSQGGNTEAFF	TGTGCCAGTAGGGTAAGCCAGGGGGGGAACACTGAAGCTTTCTTT
TRBJ2-7	-	-	TRBV30	CAWSPPVSSYEQYF	TGTGCCTGGAGTCCCCCTGTTAGTTCCTACGAGCAGTACTTC
TRBJ1-5	-	few	TRBV27	CATSRGLYSNQPQHF	TGTGCCACCAGCCGGGGACTTTATAGCAATCAGCCCCAGCATTTT
TRBJ2-1	-	-	TRBV12-3/TRBV12-4	CASSFGASANNEQFF	TGTGCCAGCAGCTTTGGGGCCTCCGCCAACAATGAGCAGTTCTTC
TRBJ1-1	-	-	TRBV11-3	CASSPSWPSAMNTEAFF	TGTGCCAGCAGCCCCTCGTGGCCCTCGGCCATGAACACTGAAGCTTTCTTT
TRBJ1-1	-	many	TRBV12-3/TRBV12-4	CASSTGRTEAFF	TGTGCCAGCAGTACAGGGAGGACTGAAGCTTTCTTT
TRBJ2-2	TRBD2	once	TRBV20-1	CSATASGSNTGELFF	TGCAGTGCTACGGCTAGCGGGAGCAACACCGGGGAGCTGTTTTTT
TRBJ1-2	-	few	TRBV20-1	CSATRADYGYTF	TGCAGTGCTACTCGGGCAGACTATGGCTACACCTTC